This T cell receptor (beta chain) was captured in a study of monozygotic twins with inflammatory bowel disease. Turning to this clonotype: What it recognizes is unknown.

This CDR3 is 17 amino acids long. Germline V lookup: CDR1 KGHDR, CDR2 SFDVKD. With the 5' RACE reads reprocessed, TCRdb shows one record per CDR3 protein and no DNA. Here the sample table reports under 130,000 distinct CDR3 sequences. Study results and caveats: Those with IBD had lower TCRbeta diversity (inverse Simpson) than their healthy co-twins did.

The V gene is TRBV24-1, the J gene TRBJ2-4; absent DNA, TCRdb's TRBD1 call cannot be checked. The receptor comes from a human donor with ulcerative colitis or Crohn's disease, or a healthy co-twin of an affected twin (not recorded which). Sequenced: blood. CDR3 sequence: CATSSGTGGLAKNIQYF.